Listed here are 32 T cell receptor beta chains from one sample, sequenced in a study of identical twins. TCRdb processed the 5' RACE reads anew with MiXCR; each CDR3 protein has one entry. The sample records approximately 500,000 distinct CDR3 sequences, approximately 25% being singletons. In addition, the sample was reused for a study of T cells expressing NK-cell markers.

Specimen: CD4+ T cells sorted from blood. The receptor source for this set is a young woman in good health.

This clonotype was detected a few times. This chain links TRBV12-3 or TRBV12-4 with TRBJ1-1; 9 nucleotides agree with TRBD1. V shed 6 bases, J shed 5 bases, and the junction held 7 bases outside the gene matches. The CDR3 has 14 amino acids. CDR3 DNA: TGTGCCAGCAGAGGACAGGGGAGGACGACTGAAGCTTTCTTT. It is translated as CASRGQGRTTEAFF.

J is TRBJ2-7 and V is TRBV7-2; no clear D. V was pared by 4 bases and J by 3 bases, with 7 bases between. The CDR3 has 12 residues. Germline V gene sequence: CDR1 SGHTA, CDR2 FQGNSA. CDR3 sequence (DNA): TGTGCCAGCAGCTCCGACTTCTACGAGCAGTACTTC. Its protein is CASSSDFYEQYF.

The genes are TRBV5-8 and TRBJ1-1; the D is unclear. Looked up from germline, CDR1 is SGHTS and CDR2 is YDEGEE. With 0 bases removed from V and 2 bases from J, the gap between germline ends came to 11 bases. This CDR3 has 15 amino acids. The CDR3 spells CASSLAQVLNTEAFF. The CDR3 region has the DNA TGTGCCAGCAGCTTGGCTCAGGTCTTAAACACTGAAGCTTTCTTT.

The V call is TRBV5-1, the J call TRBJ2-1; 7 nucleotides agree with TRBD1. The CDR3 sequence is 15 residues long. J gave up 5 bases and V 5 bases, and 10 bases lay outside the gene matches. Germline V gene sequence: CDR1 SGHRS, CDR2 YFSETQ. The CDR3 DNA is TGCGCCAGCAGACTCATGACGGGACAGCACAATGAGCAGTTCTTC. As protein: CASRLMTGQHNEQFF.

Here the CDR3 reads CASRRGPTTPQHF. The CDR3 bases are TGTGCCAGCAGACGGGGCCCTACCACGCCCCAGCATTTT. The rearrangement links TRBV6-1 to TRBJ1-5; possibly TRBD1 for D (5 bases). The V end lost 6 bases, the J end lost 9 bases, and 15 bases lay between the germline ends. The length of the CDR3 is 13 residues. Germline V gene lookup returns CDR1 MNHNS and CDR2 SASEGT.

The chain carries TRBV12-3 or TRBV12-4 and TRBJ2-2, with 14 bases identical to TRBD2. The CDR3 is made up of 20 amino acids. With 5 bases clipped from V and 0 bases from J, the junction kept 11 bases outside the gene matches. CDR3 sequence (DNA): TGTGCCAGCAGTCCCATACCGGGACTAGCGGGAGAAACGAACACCGGGGAGCTGTTTTTT. Its translation is CASSPIPGLAGETNTGELFF.

Only a few counts were recorded for this clonotype. This chain joins TRBV29-1 and TRBJ1-2; perhaps TRBD1 as D (5 bases). Trimming cost V 5 bases and J 4 bases, with 17 bases left between them. This CDR3 has 14 amino acids. Germline V lookup: CDR1 SQVTM, CDR2 ANQGSEA. In DNA form, the CDR3 reads TGCAGCGTTTGGCCGGGACGGACGATCTATGGCTACACCTTC. Protein product: CSVWPGRTIYGYTF.

The chain carries TRBV6-2 or TRBV6-3 and TRBJ2-2; 7 bases are a match to TRBD1. V gave up 6 bases and J gave up 4 bases; unmatched junction bases: 5. The CDR3 sequence is 14 residues long. The V gene's germline CDR1 is MNHEY and CDR2 SVGEGT. DNA of the CDR3: TGTGCCAGCAGACTCCGACAGGGCACCGGGGAGCTGTTTTTT. Translating gives CASRLRQGTGELFF.

This clonotype was seen a handful of times. This chain uses TRBV5-1 with TRBJ2-5; 8 nucleotides align to TRBD1. CDR1 is SGHRS and CDR2 is YFSETQ in the germline V gene. V was pared by 4 bases and J by 6 bases, with 8 bases of the junction left unmatched. The CDR3 is 14 residues long. CDR3 nucleotides: TGCGCCAGCAGCCGAGGACAGGGCGTACAGACCCAGTACTTC. Amino acid sequence: CASSRGQGVQTQYF.

V gene TRBV21-1 combines with J gene TRBJ1-1. TRBV21-1 is termed a pseudogene. The CDR3 has 15 residues. The DNA for the CDR3 is TGTGCCAGCAGGAACACGGCGGACCTCAACACTGAAGCTTTCTTT. Translation: CASRNTADLNTEAFF.

The CDR3 DNA sequence: TGTGCCAGCAGCTTAGAGTCGGCTAGCGGGAGGAATGAGCAGTTCTTC. It translates to CASSLESASGRNEQFF. This chain joins TRBV7-2 and TRBJ2-1, with 11 bases aligning to TRBD2. Germline values: CDR1 SGHTA, CDR2 FQGNSA. This CDR3 has 16 residues. V lost 1 base and J lost 7; bases outside the gene matches: 6.

This clonotype was seen a handful of times. The V and J genes are TRBV7-9 and TRBJ1-3, with D uncertain. There are 14 residues in the CDR3. CDR1 SEHNR and CDR2 FQNEAQ come from the germline V gene (reference sequence). The ends were cut back, 5 bases at V and 2 bases at J, with 10 bases in the middle. CDR3 amino acids: CASSPRWAGNTIYF. The CDR3 nucleotides are TGTGCCAGCAGCCCCCGCTGGGCTGGAAACACCATATATTTT.

This clonotype was observed a few times. The CDR3 loop is CASSSQGNGYTF. The CDR3 region has the DNA TGCGCCAGCAGCTCCCAGGGGAATGGCTACACCTTC. The gene calls are TRBV5-1 and TRBJ1-2, with D possibly matching TRBD1 (6 bases). The CDR3 consists of 12 residues. V dropped 3 bases and J dropped 6 bases, with 9 bases sitting between them. Germline CDR1 and CDR2: SGHRS and YFSETQ.

On this clonotype itself: Germline and junction disagree at one end, which may indicate a read error. V gene TRBV3-1 combines with J gene TRBJ2-1; D ambiguous. Germline lookup yields CDR1 LGHDT and CDR2 YNNKEL (reference sequence). This CDR3 region has 11 residues. As DNA, the CDR3 is TGTGTCAGCAGCCATGAATTACAACTGTTCTTC. Translating it yields CVSSHELQLFF.

This chain joins TRBV4-1 and TRBJ2-1; 13 bases are shared with TRBD2. The germline CDR1 and CDR2 sequences are MGHRA and YSYEKL. V dropped 8 bases and J dropped 11; count of bases not matched to a gene: 15. CDR3 length: 16 amino acids. The CDR3 sequence is CASFGTSGIPVGQQFF. CDR3 nucleotides: TGCGCCAGCTTTGGGACTAGCGGGATCCCGGTGGGACAGCAGTTCTTC.

The rearrangement joins TRBV5-6 to TRBJ1-3, with 9 bases aligning to TRBD1. Germline V gene data show CDR1 as SGHDT and CDR2 as YYEEEE. The V segment lost 4 bases and the J segment 7 bases; nucleotides outside the gene matches: 6. This CDR3 spans 14 amino acids. The CDR3 coding sequence is TGTGCCAGCAGCCTCGGGACAGGGAGGAACACCATATATTTT. This gives the protein CASSLGTGRNTIYF.

There are a few counts of this clonotype. This sequence joins TRBV7-2 and TRBJ2-7; D is perhaps TRBD2 (5 bases). The CDR3 loop spans 14 amino acids. The V and J ends lost 5 bases and 3 bases respectively, with 14 bases between them. Per the germline V gene, CDR1 is SGHTA and CDR2 is FQGNSA. Here the CDR3 DNA reads TGTGCCAGCAGCCCCCAAGACGGAGGCTACGAGCAGTACTTC. Its protein is CASSPQDGGYEQYF.

This clonotype has more than one count but fewer than ten. The chain joins TRBV5-1 to TRBJ1-1; no clear D. There are 14 residues in the CDR3. Germline V gives CDR1 SGHRS, CDR2 YFSETQ. V dropped 3 bases and J dropped 5 bases, with 14 bases sitting between them. The CDR3 protein is CASSSEVGRTEAFF. CDR3 DNA sequence: TGCGCCAGCAGCTCTGAGGTGGGGAGGACTGAAGCTTTCTTT.

This clonotype came up a few times. The chain is built from TRBV5-5 and TRBJ1-2; D remains ambiguous. The CDR3 has 12 residues. Germline V gives CDR1 SGHKS, CDR2 YYEKEE (reference sequence). Trimming took off 3 bases at V and 5 bases at J, with 8 bases between the two ends. In DNA, the CDR3 is TGTGCCAGCAGCTCCTCCGAGTATGGCTACACCTTC. It translates to CASSSSEYGYTF.

This clonotype was observed a few times. A much bigger clone sits one base away, suggesting this may be a read error. The rearrangement joins TRBV20-1 to TRBJ1-1, with D possibly being TRBD1 (5 bases). Per germline, CDR1 DFQATT and CDR2 SNEGSKA (reference sequence). This CDR3 has 13 amino acids. V was clipped by 5 bases and J by 4 bases, with 14 bases between them. The CDR3 region is CSARREGSTEAFF. The CDR3 bases are TGCAGTGCTCGCAGGGAGGGAAGCACTGAAGCTTTCTTT.

The gene calls are TRBV5-1 and TRBJ2-7; 12 bases map to TRBD2. The CDR3 extends over 14 amino acids. Germline trimming cut 3 bases from V and 6 bases from J; bases unmatched to any gene: 4. Germline V gene data show CDR1 as SGHRS and CDR2 as YFSETQ. CDR3 protein: CASSYTSGGTEQYF. CDR3 nucleotide sequence: TGCGCCAGCAGCTATACTAGCGGGGGGACCGAGCAGTACTTC. Full variable domain (rest looked up from reference TRBV5-1 and TRBJ2-7): KAGVTQTPRYLIKTRGQQVTLSCSPISGHRSVSWYQQTPGQGLQFLFEYFSETQRNKGNFPGRFSGRQFSNSRSEMNVSTLELGDSALYLCASSYTSGGTEQYFGPGTRLTVT.

This clonotype came up a few times. V gene TRBV20-1 combines with J gene TRBJ2-2; 16 bases match TRBD2. The CDR3 loop spans 17 amino acids. The V gene's germline CDR1 is DFQATT and CDR2 SNEGSKA (reference sequence). With 0 bases clipped from V and 6 bases from J, the junction kept 4 bases outside the gene matches. CDR3 amino acids: CSARDPGTSGRAGELFF. The CDR3 DNA reads TGCAGTGCTAGAGATCCCGGGACTAGCGGGAGGGCCGGGGAGCTGTTTTTT.

This clonotype occurred a few times. The chain has TRBV25-1 and TRBJ1-3, with D uncertain. Germline V gene lookup returns CDR1 MGHDK and CDR2 SYGVNS. The CDR3 extends over 16 amino acids. The V end was cut by 0 bases, the J end by 0 bases, with 9 bases between. This chain's CDR3 is CASSEYWDRSGNTIYF. CDR3 DNA sequence: TGTGCCAGCAGTGAATATTGGGATCGCTCTGGAAACACCATATATTTT.

This clonotype was observed a few times. The V and J genes are TRBV2 and TRBJ1-4; TRBD1 aligns across 7 bases. Trimming cost V 6 bases and J 7 bases; bases outside gene matches: 2. CDR3 length: 12 residues. Germline CDR1 reads SNHLY; CDR2 reads FYNNEI. The CDR3 loop reads CASRGTAEKLFF. Written as DNA, the CDR3 is TGTGCCAGCAGAGGGACAGCTGAAAAACTGTTTTTT.

This clonotype came up a few times. CDR3 sequence: CASSPPGTENTEAFF. CDR3 nucleotide sequence: TGTGCCAGCAGCCCCCCCGGGACAGAGAACACTGAAGCTTTCTTT. The rearrangement links TRBV7-9 to TRBJ1-1; 7 bases align to TRBD1. Per the germline V gene, CDR1 is SEHNR and CDR2 is FQNEAQ (reference sequence). The CDR3 consists of 15 residues. V was clipped by 5 bases and J by 1 base; unmatched bases: 7. The entire variable domain, with the rest obtained from reference TRBV7-9 and TRBJ1-1, is as follows: DTGVSQNPRHKITKRGQNVTFRCDPISEHNRLYWYRQTLGQGPEFLTYFQNEAQLEKSRLLSDRFSAERPKGSFSTLEIQRTEQGDSAMYLCASSPPGTENTEAFFGQGTRLTVV.

V gene TRBV10-3 combines with J gene TRBJ1-2; TRBD1 agrees at 7 bases. This CDR3 is 14 amino acids long. Trimming took 3 bases from V and 4 from J; bases not matched to a gene: 5. In germline, CDR1 is ENHRY, CDR2 SYGVKD. The CDR3 coding sequence is TGTGCCATCAGTGACCACAGGGGTAGCTATGGCTACACCTTC. The encoded protein is CAISDHRGSYGYTF.

The table lists this clonotype with a few counts. The chain uses TRBV11-2 and TRBJ2-5; D remains ambiguous. Germline loops: CDR1 SGHAT, CDR2 FQNNGV. CDR3 length: 12 amino acids. V shed 5 bases and J shed 1 base, with 5 bases lying between them. CDR3: CASSRIQETQYF. The CDR3 DNA reads as TGTGCCAGCAGCCGGATCCAAGAGACCCAGTACTTC.

This clonotype has a handful of counts. J is TRBJ2-7 and V is TRBV12-3 or TRBV12-4; D may be TRBD1 (5 bases). This CDR3 has 15 amino acids. V lost 3 bases, J lost 0 bases, and 12 bases lay in between. CDR3 in DNA: TGTGCCAGCAGTTTTTTCAGGGAAAACTCCTACGAGCAGTACTTC. Its translation: CASSFFRENSYEQYF.

This clonotype was seen at least ten times. The V gene is TRBV10-2, the J gene TRBJ2-5; weak D call: TRBD1 (6 bases). Per the germline V gene, CDR1 is WSHSY and CDR2 is SAAADI. V was cut by 0 bases and J by 3 bases, with 20 bases left in between. CDR3 length: 18 residues. The CDR3 here is CASSESLLMDSEEETQYF. The DNA of the CDR3 is TGCGCCAGCAGTGAGTCACTGCTCATGGACAGTGAAGAAGAGACCCAGTACTTC.

This sequence joins TRBV10-3 and TRBJ2-7; 8 nucleotides match TRBD1. The CDR3 covers 14 residues. CDR1 ENHRY and CDR2 SYGVKD come from the germline V gene. V gave up 6 bases and J gave up 2 bases; unmatched junction bases: 6. The CDR3 protein is CAISPGTGTYEQYF. For the CDR3, the DNA is TGTGCCATCAGCCCCGGGACAGGTACCTACGAGCAGTACTTC.

The genes are TRBV20-1 and TRBJ2-3, with D possibly TRBD2 on 6 matching bases. Germline lookup yields CDR1 DFQATT and CDR2 SNEGSKA (reference sequence). The CDR3 runs to 14 residues. Trimming shortened V by 3 bases and J by 6 bases, and 16 bases separated the two germline ends. CDR3 sequence (DNA): TGCAGTGCTAGGTACACTAGCAGCTCTGATACGCAGTATTTT. Protein: CSARYTSSSDTQYF.

The rearrangement uses TRBV20-1 and TRBJ2-7, with 10 bases lining up with TRBD2. The CDR3 extends over 13 amino acids. Germline V CDR1 and CDR2: DFQATT, SNEGSKA (reference sequence). Trimming took 5 bases from V and 4 from J; bases not matched to a gene: 5. DNA for the CDR3: TGCAGTGCTGTGGTTAGCGGGGGGTACGAGCAGTACTTC. It specifies CSAVVSGGYEQYF.